This TCR beta chain was recorded in a study of blood T cell repertoires in COVID-19. Germline CDR1 is SNHLY and CDR2 is FYNNEI. The CDR3 is 13 amino acids. Trimming took off 8 bases at V and 6 bases at J, with 17 bases between the two ends. The protocol was immunoSEQ multiplex PCR, while the TCRdb copy is restricted to in-frame clones and leaves out a portion. The repertoire includes fewer than 150,000 clones, 87% of them detected once, and 3.5% to 5.5% sits in the top ten. The chain has TRBV2 and TRBJ2-7, with D perhaps matching TRBD1 (5 bases). The source is a woman in her thirties or forties with acute or convalescent COVID-19. Sample: peripheral blood. Here the CDR3 reads CASEPPTTVEQYF. CDR3 coding DNA: TGTGCCAGCGAACCCCCAACGACAGTCGAGCAGTACTTC.